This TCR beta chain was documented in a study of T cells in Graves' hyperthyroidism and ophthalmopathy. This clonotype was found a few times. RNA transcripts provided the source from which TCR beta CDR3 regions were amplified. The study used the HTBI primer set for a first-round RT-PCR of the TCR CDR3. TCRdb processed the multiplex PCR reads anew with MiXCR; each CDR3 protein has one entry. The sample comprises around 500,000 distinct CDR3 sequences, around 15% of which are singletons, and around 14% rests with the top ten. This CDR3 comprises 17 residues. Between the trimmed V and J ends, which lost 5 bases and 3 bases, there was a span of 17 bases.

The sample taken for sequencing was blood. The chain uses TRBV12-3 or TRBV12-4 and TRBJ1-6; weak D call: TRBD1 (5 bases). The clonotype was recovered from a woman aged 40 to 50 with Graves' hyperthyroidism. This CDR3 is CASSRLSGAYYNSPLHF. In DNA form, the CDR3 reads TGTGCCAGCAGTCGACTGAGTGGGGCTTACTATAATTCACCCCTCCACTTT.